A selection of T cell receptor beta chains follows, all from one sample in a study of T cell repertoires in cytomegalovirus infection. Using its own MiXCR run on the reads, TCRdb lists one record per CDR3 protein. The data hold roughly 230,000 distinct CDR3 sequences, with around 6.6% observed a single time. The source material was PBMCs. Receptor source: a human donor in good health (CMV status not recorded). Some clones in this sample may be carry-over from other donors' samples. Both conserved end residues are part of each CDR3. Fields, in order: D gene, J gene, V gene, clone size, CDR3 protein, CDR3 DNA. A D gene is named only where the DNA matches it firmly. Size tells how often a clone was seen (once, few, many) or the class of an expanded clone, and some rows leave it out.

D gene: -; J gene: TRBJ2-3; V gene: TRBV28; clone size: -; CDR3 protein: CASSRPGHKGDTQYF; CDR3 DNA: TGTGCCAGCAGCCGACCGGGCCACAAAGGGGATACGCAGTATTTT
D gene: -; J gene: TRBJ1-1; V gene: TRBV7-9; clone size: many; CDR3 protein: CAVGSNTEAFF; CDR3 DNA: TGTGCCGTGGGCTCGAACACTGAAGCTTTCTTT
D gene: -; J gene: TRBJ2-7; V gene: TRBV23-1; clone size: many; CDR3 protein: CASSQSQARYSYEQYF; CDR3 DNA: TGCGCCAGCAGTCAATCACAGGCGAGATACTCCTACGAGCAGTACTTC
D gene: -; J gene: TRBJ1-1; V gene: TRBV7-2; clone size: many; CDR3 protein: CASSWWGMNTEAFF; CDR3 DNA: TGTGCCAGCAGCTGGTGGGGGATGAACACTGAAGCTTTCTTT
D gene: -; J gene: TRBJ1-4; V gene: TRBV2; clone size: few; CDR3 protein: CASSERTARNEKLFF; CDR3 DNA: TGTGCCAGCAGTGAAAGAACAGCAAGGAATGAAAAACTGTTTTTT
D gene: -; J gene: TRBJ1-1; V gene: TRBV7-2; clone size: many; CDR3 protein: CASSSQNTEAFF; CDR3 DNA: TGTGCCAGCAGCTCACAGAACACTGAAGCTTTCTTT
D gene: -; J gene: TRBJ1-3; V gene: TRBV7-2; clone size: many; CDR3 protein: CALSGSEGNTIYF; CDR3 DNA: TGTGCCCTAAGCGGCAGCGAAGGAAACACCATATATTTT
D gene: -; J gene: TRBJ1-6; V gene: TRBV28; clone size: few; CDR3 protein: CASSPPGWNSPLHF; CDR3 DNA: TGTGCCAGCAGTCCCCCGGGTTGGAATTCACCCCTCCACTTT
D gene: -; J gene: TRBJ1-2; V gene: TRBV6-2/TRBV6-3; clone size: many; CDR3 protein: CASSYEGRGYTF; CDR3 DNA: TGTGCCAGCAGTTACGAGGGGCGCGGCTACACCTTC
D gene: TRBD1; J gene: TRBJ1-2; V gene: TRBV11-2; clone size: many; CDR3 protein: CASSLTSTGPNYGYTF; CDR3 DNA: TGTGCCAGCAGCCTAACTTCGACAGGGCCTAACTATGGCTACACCTTC
D gene: TRBD1; J gene: TRBJ1-3; V gene: TRBV7-2; clone size: many; CDR3 protein: CASSLMGQHGNTIYF; CDR3 DNA: TGTGCCAGCAGCTTAATGGGACAGCACGGAAACACCATATATTTT
D gene: -; J gene: TRBJ2-4; V gene: TRBV29-1; clone size: -; CDR3 protein: CSVEGGADIQYF; CDR3 DNA: TGCAGCGTTGAAGGGGGCGCGGACATTCAGTACTTC
D gene: -; J gene: TRBJ2-1; V gene: TRBV11-2; clone size: many; CDR3 protein: CASSRRGNNNEQFF; CDR3 DNA: TGTGCCAGCAGCCGCCGGGGTAACAACAATGAGCAGTTCTTC
D gene: -; J gene: TRBJ2-7; V gene: TRBV4-1; clone size: many; CDR3 protein: CASSQGDTYEQYF; CDR3 DNA: TGCGCCAGCAGCCAAGGGGACACATACGAGCAGTACTTC
D gene: -; J gene: TRBJ1-1; V gene: TRBV29-1; clone size: few; CDR3 protein: CSVATPRGENTEAFF; CDR3 DNA: TGCAGCGTTGCCACCCCACGAGGGGAAAACACTGAAGCTTTCTTT
D gene: -; J gene: TRBJ1-2; V gene: TRBV7-8; clone size: many; CDR3 protein: CARRQDYGYTF; CDR3 DNA: TGTGCCAGAAGACAGGACTATGGCTACACCTTC
D gene: -; J gene: TRBJ1-2; V gene: TRBV23-1; clone size: many; CDR3 protein: CASSHSRGSTYGYTF; CDR3 DNA: TGCGCCAGCAGCCACTCCCGGGGGTCGACCTATGGCTACACCTTC
D gene: -; J gene: TRBJ2-2; V gene: TRBV6-5; clone size: many; CDR3 protein: CASSYSTPAGNTGELFF; CDR3 DNA: TGTGCCAGCAGTTACTCGACGCCGGCAGGGAACACCGGGGAGCTGTTTTTT
D gene: -; J gene: TRBJ1-2; V gene: TRBV20-1; clone size: -; CDR3 protein: CSARDRRTNYGYTF; CDR3 DNA: TGCAGTGCTAGAGACAGGCGAACTAACTATGGCTACACCTTC
D gene: TRBD1; J gene: TRBJ1-4; V gene: TRBV7-9; clone size: many; CDR3 protein: CASSLIIRSTGTKEKLFF; CDR3 DNA: TGTGCCAGCAGCTTAATTATAAGATCGACAGGGACGAAGGAAAAACTGTTTTTT
D gene: -; J gene: TRBJ2-1; V gene: TRBV6-1; clone size: many; CDR3 protein: CASSETGSSYNEQFF; CDR3 DNA: TGTGCCAGCAGTGAAACAGGGAGCTCCTACAATGAGCAGTTCTTC
D gene: -; J gene: TRBJ1-1; V gene: TRBV6-2/TRBV6-3; clone size: many; CDR3 protein: CASSYSGRSNTEAFF; CDR3 DNA: TGTGCCAGCAGTTACTCGGGCAGGTCGAACACTGAAGCTTTCTTT
D gene: -; J gene: TRBJ1-2; V gene: TRBV19; clone size: many; CDR3 protein: CASSIGLPHGYTF; CDR3 DNA: TGTGCCAGTAGTATAGGCCTGCCCCATGGCTACACCTTC
D gene: TRBD1; J gene: TRBJ1-6; V gene: TRBV20-1; clone size: few; CDR3 protein: CSAADRANSPLHF; CDR3 DNA: TGCAGTGCCGCAGACAGGGCGAATTCACCCCTCCACTTT
D gene: TRBD2; J gene: TRBJ2-1; V gene: TRBV7-2; clone size: many; CDR3 protein: CASSLLLAANEQFF; CDR3 DNA: TGTGCCAGCAGCTTACTGCTAGCGGCCAATGAGCAGTTCTTC
D gene: -; J gene: TRBJ1-5; V gene: TRBV6-2/TRBV6-3; clone size: many; CDR3 protein: CASTITGNQPQHF; CDR3 DNA: TGTGCCAGCACCATCACGGGAAATCAGCCCCAGCATTTT
D gene: -; J gene: TRBJ1-1; V gene: TRBV7-9; clone size: few; CDR3 protein: CASSLSNPFEAFF; CDR3 DNA: TGTGCCAGCAGCTTATCAAATCCGTTTGAAGCTTTCTTT
D gene: -; J gene: TRBJ2-3; V gene: TRBV10-3; clone size: -; CDR3 protein: CAIRRDSTDTQYF; CDR3 DNA: TGTGCCATCAGGAGGGACAGCACAGATACGCAGTATTTT
D gene: -; J gene: TRBJ2-6; V gene: TRBV7-3; clone size: many; CDR3 protein: CASSLNAPVLTF; CDR3 DNA: TGTGCCAGCAGCTTAAACGCTCCGGTACTGACTTTC
D gene: -; J gene: TRBJ1-1; V gene: TRBV19; clone size: many; CDR3 protein: CASRQGRINTEAFF; CDR3 DNA: TGTGCCAGTAGACAGGGACGGATAAACACTGAAGCTTTCTTT
D gene: -; J gene: TRBJ2-6; V gene: TRBV6-1; clone size: few; CDR3 protein: CASSDRVSGANVLTF; CDR3 DNA: TGTGCCAGCAGTGACAGGGTTTCTGGGGCCAACGTCCTGACTTTC
D gene: -; J gene: TRBJ1-1; V gene: TRBV6-2/TRBV6-3; clone size: many; CDR3 protein: CASSYFAWGRAFF; CDR3 DNA: TGTGCCAGCAGTTACTTCGCGTGGGGGAGAGCTTTCTTT
D gene: -; J gene: TRBJ1-6; V gene: TRBV6-2/TRBV6-3; clone size: many; CDR3 protein: CASSRQAANSPLHF; CDR3 DNA: TGTGCCAGCAGTCGCCAGGCGGCGAATTCACCCCTCCACTTT
D gene: -; J gene: TRBJ1-5; V gene: TRBV28; clone size: many; CDR3 protein: CATHKDGTQPQHF; CDR3 DNA: TGTGCCACCCACAAAGACGGTACCCAGCCCCAGCATTTT
D gene: -; J gene: TRBJ1-2; V gene: TRBV11-2; clone size: many; CDR3 protein: CASSPTDYGYTF; CDR3 DNA: TGTGCCAGCAGCCCGACTGACTATGGCTACACCTTC
D gene: -; J gene: TRBJ2-2; V gene: TRBV10-3; clone size: many; CDR3 protein: CAISEMRVGTGELFF; CDR3 DNA: TGTGCCATCAGTGAGATGAGGGTTGGCACCGGGGAGCTGTTTTTT
D gene: TRBD1; J gene: TRBJ2-1; V gene: TRBV19; clone size: many; CDR3 protein: CASSPHRGLDNEQFF; CDR3 DNA: TGTGCCAGTAGTCCTCACAGGGGATTGGACAATGAGCAGTTCTTC
D gene: -; J gene: TRBJ1-2; V gene: TRBV11-2; clone size: many; CDR3 protein: CASSLEPTELYGYTF; CDR3 DNA: TGTGCCAGCAGCTTAGAGCCGACAGAACTCTATGGCTACACCTTC
D gene: TRBD1; J gene: TRBJ1-5; V gene: TRBV20-1; clone size: many; CDR3 protein: CSAPDRGQPQHF; CDR3 DNA: TGCAGTGCTCCCGACAGGGGGCAGCCCCAGCATTTT